This T cell receptor (beta chain) was obtained from a study of CD4 T cells in relation to SARS-CoV-2 and coronaviruses. On the study more broadly: Controls used an HIV-1 Nef peptide pool or no peptide.

The CDR3 covers 16 residues. Trimming at V came to 4 bases and at J to 4 bases, leaving 10 bases not matched to a gene. Germline V gene sequence: CDR1 SGHNT, CDR2 YYREEE (reference sequence). Findings and limits, study-wide: The cross-reactivity analysis covered only spike protein, not other viral proteins. Samples before the pandemic and after infection were not matched within any donor.

Sequencing used immunoSEQ multiplex PCR; TCRdb keeps in-frame clones, though not all of them. The sample has 20,000 to 25,000 clones; just over 65% are singletons. On this clone: The antigen remains undetermined.

Unexposed donor CD4+ T cells date from about 2011-2019, before the COVID-19 pandemic. Isolation of CD4+ T cells took place after about eleven days in culture. Sequenced: CD4+ T cells from PBMCs, cultured in vitro. This receptor was taken from a human donor in good health. The J gene is TRBJ2-3, the V gene TRBV5-4; 9 nucleotides match TRBD2. Here the CDR3 reads CASSKISGSWADTQYF. In DNA, the CDR3 is TGTGCCAGCAGCAAAATTAGCGGGAGTTGGGCAGATACGCAGTATTTT.